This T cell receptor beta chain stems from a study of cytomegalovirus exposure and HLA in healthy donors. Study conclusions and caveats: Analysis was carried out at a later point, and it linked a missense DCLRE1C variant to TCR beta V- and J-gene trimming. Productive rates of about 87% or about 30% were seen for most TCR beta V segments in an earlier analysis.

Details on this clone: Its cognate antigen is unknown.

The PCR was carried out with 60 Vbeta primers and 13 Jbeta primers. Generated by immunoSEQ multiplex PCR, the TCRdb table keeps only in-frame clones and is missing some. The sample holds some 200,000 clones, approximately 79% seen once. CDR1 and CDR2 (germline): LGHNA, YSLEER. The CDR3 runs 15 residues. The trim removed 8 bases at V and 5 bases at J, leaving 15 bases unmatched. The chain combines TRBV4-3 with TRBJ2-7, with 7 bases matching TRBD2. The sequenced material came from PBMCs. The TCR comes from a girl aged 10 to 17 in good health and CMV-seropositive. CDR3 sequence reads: CASSKELAKIHEQYF. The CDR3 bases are TGCGCCAGCTCTAAAGAACTAGCGAAAATCCACGAGCAGTACTTC.